Below, 3 T cell receptor beta chains from the same sample are listed, as sequenced in a study of cytomegalovirus exposure and HLA in healthy donors. PCR used 60 Vbeta primers and 13 Jbeta primers. Here immunoSEQ multiplex PCR was the method, and the copy in TCRdb shows in-frame clones only, minus some. Of about 140,000 clones listed, around 78% are singletons. The specimen sequenced was PBMCs. The receptors here all came from a male donor in good health and CMV-seronegative.

On this clone itself: Additional DNA sequences in this sample encode the identical CDR3. This chain links TRBV10-3 with TRBJ2-7, with D unclear. V lost 3 bases and J lost 0, with 3 bases in between. The germline CDR1 and CDR2 sequences are ENHRY and SYGVKD. CDR3 size: 12 residues. DNA of the CDR3: TGTGCCATCAGTGACTCCTCCTACGAGCAGTACTTC. Translating gives CAISDSSYEQYF.

This sequence joins TRBV27 and TRBJ1-1, with D unclear. This CDR3 spans 15 amino acids. CDR1 is MNHEY and CDR2 is SMNVEV in the germline V gene (reference sequence). V was cut by 5 bases and J by 0 bases, with 13 bases left in between. CDR3 amino acids: CASSPPEYMNTEAFF. CDR3 DNA sequence: TGTGCCAGCAGTCCCCCGGAGTACATGAACACTGAAGCTTTCTTT.

V gene TRBV13 combines with J gene TRBJ2-2, with D tentatively TRBD2 (5 bases). V gave up 6 bases and J gave up 5 bases, with 7 bases separating them. The CDR3 runs 12 residues. The germline CDR1 and CDR2 sequences are PRHDT and FYEKMQ (reference sequence). This CDR3 is CASRRGTGELFF. CDR3 DNA sequence: TGTGCCAGCAGACGAGGGACCGGGGAGCTGTTTTTT.